This T cell receptor beta chain was identified in a study of radiotherapy plus CTLA-4 blockade in lung cancer. The germline gives CDR1 SQVTM, CDR2 ANQGSEA. V lost 4 bases and J 4 bases, leaving 13 bases between the germline ends. The CDR3 contains 13 residues. TCRdb's table, derived via immunoSEQ multiplex PCR, lists solely in-frame clones and lacks some. The sample lists some 50,000 clones; roughly 80% were seen once. The chain carries TRBV29-1 and TRBJ1-1, with D unresolved. The material was peripheral blood, obtained from a patient treated with radiotherapy plus ipilimumab. This clonotype was sampled from a human donor with non-small cell lung cancer who had a partial response to radiotherapy plus ipilimumab. Here the CDR3 DNA reads TGCAGCGTTGTGGACGGGGAGAGCACTGAAGCTTTCTTT. Amino acid sequence: CSVVDGESTEAFF.